The T cell receptor (beta chain) described here comes from a study of monozygotic twins with inflammatory bowel disease (dated by TCRdb to between 2018 and 2021). Study-level background: A total of around 30 monozygotic twin pairs were included in the full study, comprising nine German pairs (four IBD-concordant, five IBD-discordant) and 19 IBD-discordant Danish pairs. The search for disease-associated traits relied mainly on comparing IBD patients with their genetically identical healthy co-twins within discordant pairs. Each individual had, on average, about 151 000 unique TCRalpha sequences and 181 000 unique TCRbeta sequences available for analysis. On the study overall, not on this receptor specifically: Compared with healthy twins, IBD patients shared fewer clonotypes with other individuals, and the difference was most pronounced in patients with signs of disease activity. A decrease in TCRbeta repertoire diversity, as measured by inverse Simpson index, was observed in IBD patients compared with their healthy co-twins. Differing immunosuppressive treatments among patients may have added background noise and inter-individual variability to the repertoires. No single strong signal or clonotype linked to IBD turned up in the results, so the idea that one exists was not supported. Repertoire similarity did not differ between concordant and discordant twins, which could be due to limited statistical power. The analysis was unable to tell different T cell subtypes apart.

The library was generated by 5' RACE. Each TCR library was prepared from about 3.5 ug of total RNA. For each sample, cDNA was synthesized in eight separate reactions using SMARTScribe reverse transcriptase. During cDNA synthesis, unique molecular identifiers containing a 6-nucleotide sample barcode were introduced by template switching. TCRalpha and TCRbeta cDNA was amplified in two nested PCRs of around 15 and 9 cycles, and bead purification was carried out after each PCR. Before amplification, the cDNA was treated with uracil DNA-glycosylase and purified using the QIAquick PCR purification kit. The second PCR added Illumina TruSeq-compatible adapters along with sample-specific barcodes. TapeStation and Qubit were used to check library quality and concentration, and approximately 5.4 ng of each library was pooled. Pooled libraries were sequenced on an Illumina HiSeq2500 single-index Rapid Run with 2 x 100 bp reads and custom sequencing primers. In the source study's methods: UMI-based consensus assembly with MiGEC version 1.2.6 was used to correct PCR and sequencing errors. MiXCR version 2.1.1 was used to carry out V(D)J alignment, clonotype assembly and CDR3 extraction. To normalise gene usage, clonotype sharing and MAIT/NKT TCR abundance, the analysis used the top 1000, 10 000 and 20 000 clonotypes per sample. After downsampling to 27 000 UMIs, diversity was calculated as the inverse Simpson index using the vegan R package. Paired Mann-Whitney U tests were applied to discordant twin pairs, and Benjamini-Hochberg correction was used for multiple testing. One entry per CDR3 protein sequence results from the TCRdb reprocessing of the reads, with DNA left out. The V and J calls come from TCRdb's annotation, not from the publication. The table of this sample itemizes 300,000 to 400,000 distinct CDR3 sequences. Approximately 2% of the sample is held by the ten biggest clonotypes.

The germline V gene specifies SGHAT as CDR1 and FQNNGV as CDR2. Counted from cysteine to phenylalanine, this CDR3 has 14 amino acids. The nucleotide record is missing. Concerning this clonotype itself: The specificity of this receptor is unknown.

An approximately 2.5 ml peripheral blood sample was drawn into PAXgene tubes per donor and stored at -80°C. Without any T cell sorting, total RNA was extracted from whole blood using the PAXgene blood miRNA kit on an automated QIAcube. Peripheral blood from monozygotic twin pairs, either concordant or discordant for inflammatory bowel disease, underwent deep TCRalpha and TCRbeta repertoire profiling that used unique molecular barcoding. Smoking habits were recorded for all twin pairs, and each individual was classified as a current, former or never smoker. This clonotype originated in a human donor with ulcerative colitis or Crohn's disease, or a healthy co-twin of an affected twin (not recorded which). The chain joins TRBV11-2 to TRBJ1-1; TCRdb selects TRBD1, and the lack of DNA leaves this call unchecked. The sample taken for sequencing was blood. CDR3 protein: CASSGRTGLTEAFF. The entire variable domain, with the stretches around the CDR3 drawn from the reference TRBV11-2 and TRBJ1-1 proteins, is EAGVAQSPRYKIIEKRQSVAFWCNPISGHATLYWYQQILGQGPKLLIQFQNNGVVDDSQLPKDRFSAERLKGVDSTLKIQPAKLEDSAVYLCASSGRTGLTEAFFGQGTRLTVV.